This T cell receptor (beta chain) emerged from a study of early T cells in non-severe SARS-CoV-2 infection. As for the study in general: Sequenced bulk RNA came from whole blood that was unsorted, and chains were unpaired.

The CDR3 sequence is 16 residues long. The V gene end was trimmed by 7 bases and the J gene end by 2 bases; junction bases not matched to a gene: 10. Germline values: CDR1 MNHEY, CDR2 SVGAGI. Study-level findings and limits: VDJdb matching favored anti-spike CD8 responses, missing private and CD4 specificities.

This clonotype turned up a few times. Antigen specificity is unknown. Each cDNA molecule carried a unique molecular identifier. TCRdb independently ran MiXCR on the 5' RACE reads; one entry per CDR3 protein. The repertoire holds tens of thousands of distinct CDR3 sequences, with 6% to 7% as singletons. Specimen: whole blood, collected at baseline. This chain joins TRBV6-5 and TRBJ1-2; TRBD1 matches at 10 bases. The sequence derives from an adult who was a healthcare worker with PCR-confirmed SARS-CoV-2 infection or an uninfected control (not recorded which). The CDR3 coding sequence is TGTGCCAGCACCCCAGCGGGGACAGGGGCGAACTATGGCTACACCTTC. Translated, it gives CASTPAGTGANYGYTF.